This passage covers 30 T cell receptor beta chains from one sample sequenced in a study of monozygotic twins with cystic fibrosis. Method: immunoSEQ multiplex PCR; TCRdb's copy keeps in-frame clones and lacks some. Among roughly 29,000 clones listed, around 81% were seen once. Sequences were obtained from blood. The receptors come from a girl aged 2-10 years with cystic fibrosis.

The chain links TRBV21-1 to TRBJ1-2. TRBV21-1 is a pseudogene segment. The CDR3 length is 18 residues. The CDR3 sequence: CASSKALDPPKANYGYTF. As DNA, the CDR3 is TGTGCCAGCAGCAAAGCGCTAGATCCGCCGAAGGCTAACTATGGCTACACCTTC.

This clone was detected once. The chain is built from TRBV19 and TRBJ2-3, with no clear D. The length of the CDR3 is 12 residues. The germline V gene has CDR1 LNHDA and CDR2 SQIVND (reference sequence). V gave up 5 bases and J gave up 5 bases, with 8 bases separating them. The CDR3 DNA is TGTGCCAGTAGTTATGGGGAAGATACGCAGTATTTT. This gives the protein CASSYGEDTQYF.

The CDR3 DNA reads TGTGCCAGCAGTTTATCTAGTCTCGACCAAGAGACCCAGTACTTC. This translates into CASSLSSLDQETQYF. The chain couples TRBV27 to TRBJ2-5; D uncertain. This CDR3 region has 15 residues. Deletions cut 0 bases from V and 0 bases from J, with 8 bases between. CDR1 and CDR2 (germline): MNHEY, SMNVEV (reference sequence).

The V gene is TRBV6-1, the J gene TRBJ1-3; D is undetermined. V was trimmed by 0 bases and J by 4 bases, leaving 7 bases between them. Germline V gene data show CDR1 as MNHNS and CDR2 as SASEGT. This CDR3 region has 14 residues. This CDR3 reads CASSEAVPGNTIYF. The CDR3, as DNA: TGTGCCAGCAGTGAAGCGGTACCGGGAAACACCATATATTTT.

This chain links TRBV13 with TRBJ2-3; 11 bases map to TRBD1. The V gene's germline CDR1 is PRHDT and CDR2 FYEKMQ (reference sequence). The CDR3 is 17 amino acids. V dropped 2 bases and J dropped 3; count of bases not matched to a gene: 7. The CDR3, as DNA: TGTGCCAGCAGCTTACCGTGGGGACAGGGGGAAACAGATACGCAGTATTTT. Amino acid sequence: CASSLPWGQGETDTQYF.

The CDR3 region is CASSLIRGQGVKQFF. As DNA, the CDR3 is TGTGCCAGCAGCTTGATCCGGGGACAGGGTGTAAAGCAGTTCTTC. The chain combines TRBV7-6 with TRBJ2-1; 9 bases fit TRBD1. Per germline, CDR1 SGHVS and CDR2 FNYEAQ. Unmatched junction bases numbered 11, after V lost 3 bases and J lost 11 bases. CDR3 length: 15 residues. The full variable domain, with the rest looked up from reference TRBV7-6 and TRBJ2-1, is GAGVSQSPRYKVTKRGQDVALRCDPISGHVSLYWYRQALGQGPEFLTYFNYEAQQDKSGLPNDRFSAERPEGSISTLTIQRTEQRDSAMYRCASSLIRGQGVKQFFGPGTRLTVL.

This rearrangement joins TRBV30 to TRBJ1-5; no reliable D call. CDR3 size: 13 residues. V lost 1 base and J lost 0, with 4 bases in between. From germline, CDR1 is GTSNPN and CDR2 SVGIG (reference sequence). DNA for the CDR3: TGTGCCTGGAGTGGGGATAGCAATCAGCCCCAGCATTTT. Encoded protein: CAWSGDSNQPQHF.

J is TRBJ1-1 and V is TRBV19; D possibly corresponds to TRBD1 (5 bases). The CDR3 runs 14 residues. V was cut by 5 bases and J by 4 bases, with 14 bases left in between. Germline-derived CDR1 and CDR2 are LNHDA and SQIVND (reference sequence). This CDR3 reads CASSGTAWGTEAFF. For the CDR3, the DNA is TGTGCCAGTAGTGGGACCGCTTGGGGCACTGAAGCTTTCTTT.

This clone was counted a single time. The chain has TRBV20-1 and TRBJ2-7, with D maybe TRBD1 (6 bases). Germline V gene lookup returns CDR1 DFQATT and CDR2 SNEGSKA (reference sequence). The CDR3 runs 11 residues. Trimming pared 4 bases from V and 3 bases from J, leaving 7 bases between. CDR3 nucleotide sequence: TGCAGTGCTACACAGGGCTACGAGCAGTACTTC. Encoded protein: CSATQGYEQYF.

The V gene is TRBV6-5, the J gene TRBJ2-1; D possibly corresponds to TRBD2 (6 bases). Germline V gene data show CDR1 as MNHEY and CDR2 as SVGAGI. The V end was cut by 5 bases, the J end by 8 bases, with 16 bases between. This CDR3 has 14 amino acids. CDR3 sequence (DNA): TGTGCCAGCAGTCCTTACGTGGAGGGGTATGAGCAGTTCTTC. It yields the protein CASSPYVEGYEQFF.

This chain links TRBV5-6 with TRBJ2-5; no definite D call. From germline, CDR1 is SGHDT and CDR2 YYEEEE. CDR3 length: 15 residues. Trimming stripped 4 bases from V and 5 bases from J, with 18 bases between. The CDR3 reads CASSGARLGLETQYF. The CDR3 DNA follows: TGTGCCAGCAGCGGCGCAAGGCTGGGTCTGGAGACCCAGTACTTC.

This chain uses TRBV27 with TRBJ2-7; D may be TRBD1 (6 bases). V was cut by 8 bases and J by 0 bases, with 23 bases left in between. CDR1 and CDR2 (germline): MNHEY, SMNVEV (reference sequence). This CDR3 region has 17 residues. CDR3 residues: CASLPGVLSLSSYEQYF. The CDR3 DNA reads TGTGCCAGCCTACCAGGGGTCCTATCGCTAAGCTCCTACGAGCAGTACTTC.

The chain joins TRBV6-5 to TRBJ2-1, with D hard to call. Germline V gene data show CDR1 as MNHEY and CDR2 as SVGAGI. CDR3 length equals 12 residues. V shed 5 bases and J shed 10 bases, with 12 bases lying between them. CDR3 DNA sequence: TGTGCCAGCAGTAAACCCACCTCGGAGCAGTTCTTC. Protein: CASSKPTSEQFF.

The chain carries TRBV5-4 and TRBJ2-7; D unresolved. The CDR3 has 14 amino acids. The germline gives CDR1 SGHNT, CDR2 YYREEE (reference sequence). V was clipped by 4 bases and J by 2 bases, with 13 bases between them. The CDR3 nucleotides read TGTGCCAGCAGCCTCAACGACAAGGCCTACGAGCAGTACTTC. It translates to CASSLNDKAYEQYF. The full variable domain, rest sourced from reference TRBV5-4 and TRBJ2-7, is ETGVTQSPTHLIKTRGQQVTLRCSSQSGHNTVSWYQQALGQGPQFIFQYYREEENGRGNFPPRFSGLQFPNYSSELNVNALELDDSALYLCASSLNDKAYEQYFGPGTRLTVT.

This clone was counted once. V and J are TRBV6-6 and TRBJ2-5; 7 nucleotides agree with TRBD2. CDR3 length: 16 residues. Germline V gives CDR1 MNHNY, CDR2 SVGAGI (reference sequence). The ends lost 5 bases at V and 0 bases at J; junction bases unmatched: 9. CDR3 in amino acids: CASSSGASGDQETQYF. Written as DNA, the CDR3 is TGTGCCAGCAGTAGTGGGGCTAGCGGAGACCAAGAGACCCAGTACTTC.

The chain uses TRBV6-6 and TRBJ1-1; perhaps TRBD1 as D (6 bases). Germline CDR1 reads MNHNY; CDR2 reads SVGAGI (reference sequence). CDR3 size: 16 residues. Trimming pared 0 bases from V and 3 bases from J, leaving 14 bases between. The CDR3 is CASSYSRGRGDTEAFF. The CDR3 DNA sequence: TGTGCCAGCAGTTACTCGCGGGGGCGGGGGGACACTGAAGCTTTCTTT.

This clone was counted only a few times. This rearrangement joins TRBV25-1 to TRBJ1-2, with TRBD1 as a possible D gene (5 bases). With 0 bases removed from V and 7 bases from J, the gap between germline ends came to 12 bases. Germline CDR1 reads MGHDK; CDR2 reads SYGVNS. CDR3 length: 14 amino acids. The DNA of the CDR3 is TGTGCCAGCAGTGAATACGGGACCCGCAGTGGCTACACCTTC. Translated, it gives CASSEYGTRSGYTF.

The rearrangement joins TRBV5-1 to TRBJ1-6, with D perhaps TRBD1 (6 bases). Trimming pared 0 bases from V and 10 bases from J, leaving 14 bases between. Germline V gene data show CDR1 as SGHRS and CDR2 as YFSETQ. The CDR3 length is 15 residues. This CDR3 is CASSLAGQLKSPLHF. The DNA of the CDR3 is TGCGCCAGCAGCTTGGCCGGACAGCTGAAATCACCCCTCCACTTT.

The V call is TRBV14, the J call TRBJ2-7; no reliable D call. CDR1 and CDR2 from the germline V gene are SGHDN and FVKESK. The CDR3 totals 11 residues. Trimming stripped 4 bases from V and 7 bases from J, with 8 bases between. The CDR3 nucleotides are TGTGCCAGCAGCCCGGGCCGTGAGCAGTACTTC. Amino acid sequence: CASSPGREQYF.

The chain couples TRBV19 to TRBJ1-1; the D is unclear. The V and J ends lost 5 bases and 8 bases respectively, with 24 bases between them. In germline, CDR1 is LNHDA, CDR2 SQIVND (reference sequence). The CDR3 totals 16 residues. The CDR3 DNA follows: TGTGCCAGTAGTCCCCGGGGTCCTCCCCAACCTGGGGAAGCTTTCTTT. Translated: CASSPRGPPQPGEAFF.

The count of this clone is one. The chain carries TRBV19 and TRBJ2-7; 13 nucleotides line up with TRBD2. Germline CDR1 and CDR2: LNHDA and SQIVND (reference sequence). This CDR3 has 14 residues. V was pared by 6 bases and J by 5 bases, with 4 bases of the junction left unmatched. This chain's CDR3 is CASRGLAGSDEQYF. The CDR3 DNA sequence: TGTGCCAGTAGGGGACTAGCGGGGTCTGACGAGCAGTACTTC.

V gene TRBV4-1 combines with J gene TRBJ1-1, with TRBD1 matching 8 bases. The CDR3 is made up of 16 amino acids. Germline V CDR1 and CDR2: MGHRA, YSYEKL. Trimming cost V 3 bases and J 2 bases; bases outside gene matches: 8. This CDR3 reads CASSQRWDRSNTEAFF. DNA of the CDR3: TGCGCCAGCAGCCAGAGATGGGACAGGTCCAACACTGAAGCTTTCTTT.

In this sample, this clone turned up once. The gene calls are TRBV6-5 and TRBJ1-3; 10 bases are shared with TRBD1. Germline V lookup: CDR1 MNHEY, CDR2 SVGAGI. Trimming took 8 bases from V and 4 from J; bases not matched to a gene: 8. This CDR3 spans 15 amino acids. The CDR3 nucleotides are TGTGCCAGCGCTATCGGGACAGGGGACGGAAACACCATATATTTT. This translates into CASAIGTGDGNTIYF.

The J gene is TRBJ2-1, the V gene TRBV5-1, with 11 bases fitting TRBD2. This CDR3 spans 16 amino acids. Germline-derived CDR1 and CDR2 are SGHRS and YFSETQ. V dropped 0 bases and J dropped 7; count of bases not matched to a gene: 6. Written as DNA, the CDR3 is TGCGCCAGCAGCTTGGAAGGGTCTAGCGGGAGGAATGAGCAGTTCTTC. It encodes CASSLEGSSGRNEQFF.

This clone was seen just once. The V gene is TRBV20-1, the J gene TRBJ1-1; D not certain. V was trimmed by 5 bases and J by 5 bases, leaving 9 bases between them. Germline V gives CDR1 DFQATT, CDR2 SNEGSKA (reference sequence). The CDR3 extends over 11 amino acids. The CDR3 DNA reads TGCAGTGCTCGACCCGAGACTGAAGCTTTCTTT. Protein: CSARPETEAFF.

The chain carries TRBV4-1 and TRBJ1-1; D not resolved. The CDR3 covers 14 residues. V was trimmed by 6 bases and J by 5 bases, leaving 16 bases between them. CDR1 and CDR2 from the germline V gene are MGHRA and YSYEKL. Here the CDR3 DNA reads TGCGCCAGCAGTCTTAGACAACTGGGGACTGAAGCTTTCTTT. Its translation: CASSLRQLGTEAFF.

The chain links TRBV5-4 to TRBJ1-2; TRBD1 matches 7 bases. Germline CDR1 reads SGHNT; CDR2 reads YYREEE (reference sequence). This CDR3 region has 13 residues. Germline trimming cut 7 bases from V and 7 bases from J; bases unmatched to any gene: 10. The chain's CDR3 is CASQIKGGVGYTF. CDR3 coding DNA: TGTGCCAGCCAAATCAAAGGGGGCGTTGGCTACACCTTC.

This sequence joins TRBV7-6 and TRBJ2-6, with 8 bases lining up with TRBD1. Germline V CDR1 and CDR2: SGHVS, FNYEAQ. The length of the CDR3 is 17 residues. Unmatched junction bases numbered 6, after V lost 2 bases and J lost 3 bases. This CDR3 is CASSLRTGLGGANVLTF. The CDR3 DNA reads as TGTGCCAGCAGCTTACGGACAGGGCTGGGTGGGGCCAACGTCCTGACTTTC. The whole variable domain, filled in from reference TRBV7-6 and TRBJ2-6, reads GAGVSQSPRYKVTKRGQDVALRCDPISGHVSLYWYRQALGQGPEFLTYFNYEAQQDKSGLPNDRFSAERPEGSISTLTIQRTEQRDSAMYRCASSLRTGLGGANVLTFGAGSRLTVL.

This chain uses TRBV28 with TRBJ1-2; possibly TRBD1 for D (5 bases). CDR3 length: 16 amino acids. V shed 6 bases and J shed 3 bases, with 20 bases lying between them. Germline V gene sequence: CDR1 MDHEN, CDR2 SYDVKM. CDR3 protein: CASSTYEGAFYYGYTF. The CDR3 DNA reads TGTGCCAGCAGCACTTATGAAGGGGCGTTCTACTATGGCTACACCTTC.

This clone showed up just once. The chain combines TRBV27 with TRBJ1-4, with D tentatively TRBD1 (5 bases). The CDR3 loop spans 14 amino acids. The germline V and J ends were trimmed by 0 bases and 8 bases, with 10 bases remaining between them. From germline, CDR1 is MNHEY and CDR2 SMNVEV (reference sequence). CDR3 nucleotide sequence: TGTGCCAGCAGTTTATCGATCACAGGAGAAAAACTGTTTTTT. Its protein product is CASSLSITGEKLFF. The full variable domain, its missing parts supplied by reference TRBV27 and TRBJ1-4, is EAQVTQNPRYLITVTGKKLTVTCSQNMNHEYMSWYRQDPGLGLRQIYYSMNVEVTDKGDVPEGYKVSRKEKRNFPLILESPSPNQTSLYFCASSLSITGEKLFFGSGTQLSVL.